This TCR beta chain is from a study of shared T cell receptors in the human thymus (dated by TCRdb to the early 2020s). About the study as a whole: The study examined how the human thymus generates shared, self-reactive T-cell receptor alpha chains.

This clone was found once. The antigen it recognizes is unknown. No much larger clonotype is one base removed from it; base qualities were not supplied. Receptors were amplified or captured by the immunoSEQ multiplex PCR assay. Drawn from immuneACCESS, this table holds only the in-frame rearrangements with V and J called that TCRdb kept. Clones are partly lost; checked studies trace under half to an unresolved V gene and leave the rest unexplained. Counted in this sample were 500,000 to 850,000 clones; 87% of them appeared once. The ten largest make up roughly 0.0094% of the sample. This sample was also put to use in a study of human thymus T cells. In that second paper, the authors write: Immunologically healthy infants undergoing open corrective cardiac surgery for congenital heart defects in Finland were used as donors. Thymus tissue was obtained as surgical resects removed during corrective cardiac surgery. Both the thymic and the peripheral blood repertoires appeared to show biased V and J gene segment usage. The related research found that thymic TCR repertoires overlapped highly between unrelated individuals. TCR alpha and beta repertoires from about 8 infant thymus samples and a few related peripheral blood samples were characterized in the study. The cohort included more than 5 male and two female infants, with donor ages spanning 7 to 244 days. Thymocytes were freed from the tissue by mechanical means and kept at -70 degrees C as pellets of roughly 9-30 million cells. A QIAsymphony instrument was used to extract genomic DNA from the frozen cell pellets. TCRB and TCRAD loci were amplified from a standardized quantity of quality-controlled genomic DNA using the immunoSEQ multiplex PCR assay. The amplicons covered the V(D)J region and were long enough to include the CDR3 and to identify the V and J genes. The commercial immunoSEQ service was used to sequence amplicons on an Illumina platform. Primer bias and sequencing errors were corrected as previously described, and TCRAD and TCRB were defined on the basis of the IMGT database. Repertoires were analysed with immunoSEQ Analyzer 3.0 and VDJTools, covering basic statistics, V/J segment usage, diversity estimates, rarefaction and pairwise overlap. Diversity was estimated using the Chao1, ChaoE, Efron-Thisted, Shannon and inverse Simpson indices, and was also estimated on datasets down-sampled to the size of the smallest sample. Repertoire overlap was assessed by strict matching of CDR3 nucleotide sequence, V gene and J gene, and clustering was done by Jaccard-based multidimensional scaling. On average, thymus samples yielded roughly 770,000 unique TCRB clonotypes, whereas blood samples yielded 70,000 to 100,000.

The clonotype was recovered from a boy under two years old with a congenital heart defect. Donor details come from another sample of the same person, matched by shared clones. The specimen sequenced was thymocytes.

In nucleotides, the sequence is TGTGCCAGCAGGCACCTCCCCGGGAGCGAAGAGACCCAGTACTTC. It translates to CASRHLPGSEETQYF. The chain couples TRBV6-5 to TRBJ2-5; TRBD2 is possibly the D segment (6 matching bases). CDR1 and CDR2 are read off the germline V gene as MNHEY and SVGAGI. The CDR3 covers 15 residues, taking in both the cysteine and the phenylalanine. The kept DNA is CDR3 alone, 45 bases in frame from the first base. V is shortened by 6 bases, J by 3 bases, and the region joining them spans 17 bases.